Here is one TCR beta chain with its context. What it recognizes is unknown. Sequencing targeted expressed TCRB transcripts, as all isolated RNA had been reverse transcribed. The protocol was immunoSEQ multiplex PCR, while the TCRdb copy is restricted to in-frame clones and leaves out a portion. The sample records approximately 600,000 clones, around 11% being singletons. CDR1 is SGHDN, CDR2 FVKESK, per germline. CDR3 length equals 18 residues. Unmatched junction bases numbered 12, after V lost 4 bases and J lost 0 bases. The data originate from a study of beta chain features in type 1 diabetes. Study overall: There was similarity between patients and healthy donors in age, gender and cell yields.

Study-wide points: TCRB CDR3s from Type 1 diabetes patients were moderately but significantly shorter in all four CD4+ subsets. The study found that naive, central memory and Treg TCRB repertoires appeared more similar in patients than in healthy donors.

J is TRBJ2-7 and V is TRBV14; 10 bases are shared with TRBD2. Sequencing was carried out using naive CD4+ T cells from blood. The receptor was derived from a man aged 25 to 40 with type 1 diabetes. This CDR3 is CASSLLWGASGGSYEQYF. CDR3 nucleotides: TGTGCCAGCAGCCTCCTTTGGGGAGCTAGCGGGGGCTCCTACGAGCAGTACTTC.